This passage covers 20 T cell receptor beta chains from one sample sequenced in a study of blood T cell repertoires in COVID-19. Only in-frame clones appear in the TCRdb table, and some are missing; sequencing was by immunoSEQ multiplex PCR. The table lists approximately 180,000 clones, roughly three quarters of them singletons. Material for sequencing was PBMCs or T cells enriched from blood (not recorded which). Every receptor here comes from a woman aged 50 to 65 with acute COVID-19.

The chain is built from TRBV29-1 and TRBJ1-2, with a weak D call TRBD1 (6 bases). CDR1 SQVTM and CDR2 ANQGSEA come from the germline V gene. Trimming took 3 bases from V and 3 from J, leaving 8 bases between them. CDR3 length: 12 residues. The CDR3 nucleotides are TGCAGCGTTGATAGGACAGACTATGGCTACACCTTC. It translates to CSVDRTDYGYTF.

CDR3 nucleotides: TGTGCCAGCAGTTACTCGCTAGCGGGGGTTGATGAGCAGTTCTTC. Translating gives CASSYSLAGVDEQFF. The chain couples TRBV6-5 to TRBJ2-1; 10 bases line up with TRBD2. V trimming: 0 bases; J trimming: 8 bases; junction bases outside the gene matches: 4. Looked up from germline, CDR1 is MNHEY and CDR2 is SVGAGI. The CDR3 totals 15 residues.

This clone came up a few times. The chain couples TRBV7-2 to TRBJ2-5; 15 bases match TRBD2. The CDR3 has 17 residues. Germline V gene sequence: CDR1 SGHTA, CDR2 FQGNSA. After removal of 3 bases from V and 5 bases from J, the junction contained 7 bases not matched to a gene. The CDR3 DNA sequence: TGTGCCAGCAGCTTGGGATGGACTAGCGGGGGGGCTGAGACCCAGTACTTC. Translating gives CASSLGWTSGGAETQYF.

This chain connects TRBV12-3 or TRBV12-4 to TRBJ1-1; D might be TRBD1 (6 bases). CDR3 length: 13 amino acids. Trimming shortened V by 3 bases and J by 5 bases, and 10 bases separated the two germline ends. CDR3 loop: CASSFSGQTEAFF. CDR3 DNA: TGTGCCAGCAGTTTTTCCGGACAGACTGAAGCTTTCTTT.

The J gene is TRBJ1-1, the V gene TRBV7-6, with 8 bases that match TRBD1. Trimming took 1 base from V and 1 from J; bases not matched to a gene: 5. The germline gives CDR1 SGHVS, CDR2 FNYEAQ. The CDR3 extends over 16 amino acids. The CDR3 nucleotides are TGTGCCAGCAGCTTAGGACGGACAGGGCAGAACACTGAAGCTTTCTTT. It translates to CASSLGRTGQNTEAFF. The full variable domain, completed using reference TRBV7-6 and TRBJ1-1, is GAGVSQSPRYKVTKRGQDVALRCDPISGHVSLYWYRQALGQGPEFLTYFNYEAQQDKSGLPNDRFSAERPEGSISTLTIQRTEQRDSAMYRCASSLGRTGQNTEAFFGQGTRLTVV.

The chain combines TRBV28 with TRBJ2-5, with a tentative D call TRBD1 (7 bases). There are 16 residues in the CDR3. V was pared by 6 bases and J by 2 bases, with 19 bases between. Germline V lookup: CDR1 MDHEN, CDR2 SYDVKM. CDR3 DNA: TGTGCCAGCAGCTTAGTCAGGGGGGCAATACAAGAGACCCAGTACTTC. As protein: CASSLVRGAIQETQYF. Looking up the rest from reference TRBV28 and TRBJ2-5 gives the full variable domain: DVKVTQSSRYLVKRTGEKVFLECVQDMDHENMFWYRQDPGLGLRLIYFSYDVKMKEKGDIPEGYSVSREKKERFSLILESASTNQTSMYLCASSLVRGAIQETQYFGPGTRLLVL.

This chain connects TRBV7-2 to TRBJ2-7; possible D gene TRBD1, 6 bases. V shed 1 base and J shed 4 bases, with 17 bases lying between them. The CDR3 loop spans 16 amino acids. The germline gives CDR1 SGHTA, CDR2 FQGNSA. In nucleotides, the CDR3 is TGTGCCAGCAGCTTAGGCCTCTCAGGGGTAGGGTACGAGCAGTACGTC. Translating gives CASSLGLSGVGYEQYV.

This clone was recorded a few times. J is TRBJ1-1 and V is TRBV12-3 or TRBV12-4; D is undetermined. The CDR3 contains 13 residues. The germline V and J ends were trimmed by 6 bases and 1 base, with 9 bases remaining between them. The CDR3 here is CASSMEANTEAFF. DNA of the CDR3: TGTGCCAGCAGCATGGAGGCGAACACTGAAGCTTTCTTT.

This clone has just a few counts. The CDR3 DNA is TGTGCCAGCAGCCAAGACTCCTCCCCGCGCCCCTACGAGCAGTACGTC. It specifies CASSQDSSPRPYEQYV. The chain is built from TRBV4-2 and TRBJ2-7, with D unclear. Germline V gene data show CDR1 as LGHNA and CDR2 as YNFKEQ. Trimming removed 0 bases at V and 2 bases at J, with 14 bases between. The CDR3 totals 16 residues.

This chain uses TRBV19 with TRBJ1-1; the match to TRBD1 covers 7 bases. CDR3 length: 15 amino acids. V gave up 5 bases and J gave up 3 bases; unmatched junction bases: 9. Germline CDR1 is LNHDA and CDR2 is SQIVND (reference sequence). The CDR3 protein is CASSPLDRADTEAFF. The CDR3 DNA sequence: TGTGCCAGTAGTCCTCTTGACAGGGCGGACACTGAAGCTTTCTTT.

This chain joins TRBV19 and TRBJ1-1; TRBD1 aligns across 7 bases. Unmatched junction bases numbered 4, after V lost 9 bases and J lost 0 bases. Germline V gene sequence: CDR1 LNHDA, CDR2 SQIVND (reference sequence). This CDR3 spans 13 amino acids. As DNA, the CDR3 is TGTGCCAGCCGGGACAGACTGAACACTGAAGCTTTCTTT. As protein: CASRDRLNTEAFF. Full variable domain (missing parts from reference TRBV19 and TRBJ1-1): DGGITQSPKYLFRKEGQNVTLSCEQNLNHDAMYWYRQDPGQGLRLIYYSQIVNDFQKGDIAEGYSVSREKKESFPLTVTSAQKNPTAFYLCASRDRLNTEAFFGQGTRLTVV.

The J gene is TRBJ2-5, the V gene TRBV14; tentative D call: TRBD1 (6 bases). CDR3 length equals 12 residues. Trimming took 8 bases from V and 2 from J, leaving 9 bases between them. Per germline, CDR1 SGHDN and CDR2 FVKESK. The CDR3 sequence is CASQDSQETQYF. Here the CDR3 DNA reads TGTGCCAGCCAGGACAGTCAAGAGACCCAGTACTTC.

The DNA for the CDR3 is TGTGCCAGTAGGCGTGGGGGACTTCTTTCTGGTTTCTATGAGCAGTTCTTC. Encoded protein: CASRRGGLLSGFYEQFF. The V and J genes are TRBV19 and TRBJ2-1; D possibly corresponds to TRBD2 (6 bases). The germline gives CDR1 LNHDA, CDR2 SQIVND (reference sequence). The CDR3 contains 17 residues. Trimming cost V 6 bases and J 8 bases, with 26 bases left between them. The full variable domain, completed using reference TRBV19 and TRBJ2-1, is DGGITQSPKYLFRKEGQNVTLSCEQNLNHDAMYWYRQDPGQGLRLIYYSQIVNDFQKGDIAEGYSVSREKKESFPLTVTSAQKNPTAFYLCASRRGGLLSGFYEQFFGPGTRLTVL.

The chain uses TRBV5-1 and TRBJ2-3; maybe TRBD1 (7 bases). Germline V CDR1 and CDR2: SGHRS, YFSETQ. V dropped 3 bases and J dropped 0 bases, with 14 bases sitting between them. This CDR3 region has 16 residues. CDR3 amino acids: CASSWRDSSSTDTQYF. The CDR3 DNA sequence: TGCGCCAGCAGCTGGCGGGACAGTTCTAGCACAGATACGCAGTATTTT.

This clone was recorded a few times. V usage is TRBV2 and J usage is TRBJ2-3; unclear D gene. The V gene lost 8 bases and the J gene lost 2 bases, with 14 bases spanning the gap. Germline V gene data show CDR1 as SNHLY and CDR2 as FYNNEI. The CDR3 has 14 amino acids. CDR3 bases: TGTGCCAGCGGTGGCTCGGGTTACACAGATACGCAGTATTTT. It translates to CASGGSGYTDTQYF.

The genes are TRBV6-5 and TRBJ1-2; 8 bases match TRBD1. After removal of 6 bases from V and 6 bases from J, the junction contained 9 bases not matched to a gene. Germline CDR1 and CDR2: MNHEY and SVGAGI. There are 14 residues in the CDR3. CDR3 residues: CASSTQGAGNGYTF. In DNA form, the CDR3 reads TGTGCCAGCAGCACCCAGGGGGCTGGAAATGGCTACACCTTC.

This chain joins TRBV7-9 and TRBJ1-4, with 7 bases that match TRBD1. This CDR3 is 14 amino acids long. With 5 bases clipped from V and 6 bases from J, the junction kept 6 bases outside the gene matches. Germline CDR1 and CDR2: SEHNR and FQNEAQ (reference sequence). CDR3 in DNA: TGTGCCAGCAGCACCAGGGGGGTTGATGAAAAACTGTTTTTT. The encoded protein is CASSTRGVDEKLFF.

This chain uses TRBV6-2 or TRBV6-3 with TRBJ1-5, with D possibly being TRBD1 (6 bases). CDR3 size: 14 residues. Germline values: CDR1 MNHEY, CDR2 SVGEGT. Trimming cost V 2 bases and J 7 bases, with 12 bases left between them. The CDR3 nucleotides read TGTGCCAGCAGTTACACCAGGGGCAGCCAGCCCCAGCATTTT. It translates to CASSYTRGSQPQHF.

This rearrangement joins TRBV28 to TRBJ1-2, with D possibly TRBD1 on 6 matching bases. CDR1 is MDHEN and CDR2 is SYDVKM in the germline V gene. The ends were cut back, 4 bases at V and 4 bases at J, with 19 bases in the middle. The CDR3 totals 16 residues. Here the CDR3 reads CASSSLVSGVSYGYTF. CDR3 bases: TGTGCCAGCAGTTCTTTGGTCTCAGGGGTCTCCTATGGCTACACCTTC.

The chain joins TRBV6-5 to TRBJ1-5; D unclear. CDR3 length: 12 amino acids. Per germline, CDR1 MNHEY and CDR2 SVGAGI. Trimming shortened V by 6 bases and J by 6 bases, and 9 bases separated the two germline ends. The CDR3 nucleotides are TGTGCCAGCAGCAACCCCAGTCAGCCCCAGCATTTT. This encodes CASSNPSQPQHF.